The clone carrying this T cell receptor (beta chain) appeared a few times. Its antigen is not known. This sample was taken from a study of shared clonotypes between healthy human individuals. Germline loops: CDR1 SGHDT, CDR2 YYEEEE. V dropped 4 bases and J dropped 5 bases, with 12 bases sitting between them. The CDR3 runs 13 residues. General study findings and limits: An expected dependence of interdonor clonotype sharing on sequencing depth was noted.

Deep level was the assay's run setting. Every subset's genomic DNA went evenly onto several immunoSEQ plates. The method was immunoSEQ multiplex PCR; TCRdb's version includes in-frame clones alone and lacks a portion of them. The sample holds about a million clones; about 74% are singletons and the top ten take about 1.5%. The chain uses TRBV5-6 and TRBJ1-1, with D hard to call. This TCR derives from a man aged 18-30 years in good health. Sequences were obtained from memory CD4+ T cells sorted from blood. As for subset: CD45RA-negative fraction. The CDR3 region has the DNA TGTGCCAGCAGCACCCGGACGGCTACTGAAGCTTTCTTT. This sequence encodes CASSTRTATEAFF.